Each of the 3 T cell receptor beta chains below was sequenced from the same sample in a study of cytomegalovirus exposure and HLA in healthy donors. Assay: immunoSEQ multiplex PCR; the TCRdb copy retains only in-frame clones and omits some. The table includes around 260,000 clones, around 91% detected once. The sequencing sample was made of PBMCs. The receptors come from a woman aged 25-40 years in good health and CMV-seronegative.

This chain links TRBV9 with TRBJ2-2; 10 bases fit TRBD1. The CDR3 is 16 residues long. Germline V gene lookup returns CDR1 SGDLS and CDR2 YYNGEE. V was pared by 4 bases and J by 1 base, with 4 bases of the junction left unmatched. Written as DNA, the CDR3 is TGTGCCAGCAGCCTGGGGACAGGGGAGAACACCGGGGAGCTGTTTTTT. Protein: CASSLGTGENTGELFF.

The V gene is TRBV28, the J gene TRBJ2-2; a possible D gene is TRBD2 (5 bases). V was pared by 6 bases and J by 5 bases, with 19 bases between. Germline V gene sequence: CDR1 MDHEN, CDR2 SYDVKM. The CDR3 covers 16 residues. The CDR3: CASSQGVRAWTGELFF. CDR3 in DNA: TGTGCCAGCAGCCAAGGAGTGCGGGCGTGGACCGGGGAGCTGTTTTTT.

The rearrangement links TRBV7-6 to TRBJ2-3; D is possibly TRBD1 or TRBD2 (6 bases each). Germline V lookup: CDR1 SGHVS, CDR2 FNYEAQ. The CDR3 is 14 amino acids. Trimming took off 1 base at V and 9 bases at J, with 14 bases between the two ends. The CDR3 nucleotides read TGTGCCAGCAGCTTAGATGGTGTGGGGGGCACGCAGTATTTT. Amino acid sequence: CASSLDGVGGTQYF.